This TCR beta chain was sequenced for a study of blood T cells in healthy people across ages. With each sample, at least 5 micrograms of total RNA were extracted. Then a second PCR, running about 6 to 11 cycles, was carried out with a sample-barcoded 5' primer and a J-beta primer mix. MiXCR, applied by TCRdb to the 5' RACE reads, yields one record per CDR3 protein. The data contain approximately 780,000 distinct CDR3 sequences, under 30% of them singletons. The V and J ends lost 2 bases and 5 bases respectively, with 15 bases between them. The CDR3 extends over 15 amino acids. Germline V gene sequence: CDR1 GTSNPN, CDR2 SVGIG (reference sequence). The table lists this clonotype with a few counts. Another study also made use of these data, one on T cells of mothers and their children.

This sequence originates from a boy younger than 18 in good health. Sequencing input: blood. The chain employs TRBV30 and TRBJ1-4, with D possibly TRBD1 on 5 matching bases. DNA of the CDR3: TGTGCCTGGAGTCCCACCGGGACCGTGAATGAAAAACTGTTTTTT. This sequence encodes CAWSPTGTVNEKLFF.